This TCR beta chain emerged from a study of OX40 agonist ivuxolimab in advanced cancers. Study background: Melanoma, hepatocellular carcinoma, head and neck or renal cell cancer occurred in dose-escalation patients. At about 82% male, the cohort had a mean age of 60 years, ranging from roughly 20 to 90. Regarding the study as a whole: Both CD4+ and CD8+ T cell populations in blood had undergone clonal expansion by week 6 at 0.1 to 3.0 mg/kg.

On this clone: Its antigen is currently unknown.

TCRdb keeps only in-frame clones here, not all; method: immunoSEQ multiplex PCR. Of about 32,000 clones in the sample, around nine tenths were seen once. The CDR3 extends over 15 amino acids. Germline V lookup: CDR1 SNHLY, CDR2 FYNNEI. V was pared by 0 bases and J by 6 bases, with 15 bases between. This chain joins TRBV2 and TRBJ2-7; tentative D call: TRBD1 (6 bases). The starting material was CD4+ or CD8+ T cells sorted from blood, obtained in a trial of the OX40 agonist ivuxolimab. This receptor was identified in an adult with an advanced solid tumor such as melanoma, head and neck, liver or kidney cancer. The CDR3 reads CASSEAYTGFGEQYF. In nucleotides, the CDR3 is TGTGCCAGCAGTGAAGCATATACAGGGTTCGGCGAGCAGTACTTC.